This TCR beta chain was retrieved from a study of CD8 T cells in Susac syndrome. CD8+ and CD4+ T cells from blood underwent TCR beta sequencing. Reverse transcription of roughly 0.5 to 1 ug RNA was carried out with random hexamers. Coverage of TCR beta CDR3 amplification by immunoSEQ multiplex PCR extended to 54 Vbeta and 13 Jbeta. Each CDR3 protein gets one entry after TCRdb re-called the immunoSEQ multiplex PCR reads with MiXCR. The table has over 70,000 distinct CDR3 sequences, 95% to 97% seen once. CDR3 length: 13 amino acids. Trimming cost V 1 base and J 6 bases, with 13 bases left between them. Germline lookup yields CDR1 DFQATT and CDR2 SNEGSKA (reference sequence).

The chain couples TRBV20-1 to TRBJ2-7; possibly TRBD1 or TRBD2 for D (5 bases each). The receptor was derived from a human donor with Susac syndrome. The sequenced sample was CD8+ T cells from PBMCs. CDR3 sequence (DNA): TGCAGTGCTAGAGGGACAACCGGAGGCGAGCAGTACTTC. It encodes CSARGTTGGEQYF.